This T cell receptor (beta chain) emerged from a study of blood T cell repertoires in COVID-19. The overall study: Both acute and convalescent COVID-19 samples were obtained from the United States, Italy and Spain.

Original processing notes: Amplification of reference gene primers was used by the study to estimate nucleated cell counts. Only in-frame clones appear in the TCRdb table, and some are missing; sequencing was by immunoSEQ multiplex PCR. V and J calls and clone size are given by that table; D and trimming were obtained from the DNA. In the table there are 280,000 or so clones, roughly 80% of which are singletons. The CDR3 loop spans 16 amino acids. Germline CDR1 reads LGHDT; CDR2 reads YNNKEL (reference sequence). With 4 bases removed from V and 1 base from J, the gap between germline ends came to 14 bases.

V is TRBV3-1 (or the pseudogene TRBV3-2) and J is TRBJ1-3; D may be TRBD1 (5 bases). The source of this sequence is a woman in her forties or fifties who had recovered from COVID-19. Material: peripheral blood. The CDR3 DNA follows: TGTGCCAGCAGCCCCTGGGGGGGTACTTCTGGAAACACCATATATTTT. Amino acid sequence: CASSPWGGTSGNTIYF.